This T cell receptor beta chain was documented in a study of cytotoxic CD8 clonotypes in ibrutinib-treated CLL. Whole-study findings and limits: While tracking circulating CD8+ T-cell counts, baseline clonality exceeded that of age-matched healthy donors.

Comments on this clone: What it binds is unknown.

Depths of 1 in 200,000 to 1 in 1 million T cells were the sequencing target. Sequenced by immunoSEQ multiplex PCR; TCRdb stores in-frame clones only, minus some. The sample consists of more than 200,000 clones, roughly three quarters of them appearing once. The CDR3 length is 11 residues. V was shortened by 8 bases and J by 4 bases, with 12 bases between the two germline ends. CDR1 is SQVTM and CDR2 is ANQGSEA in the germline V gene. About 2 micrograms of genomic DNA from cryopreserved PBMCs went into TCR beta libraries. The sequenced sample was PBMCs, obtained after 12 months of ibrutinib treatment. The rearrangement links TRBV29-1 to TRBJ2-7; D uncertain. This TCR was sampled from a human donor with chronic lymphocytic leukemia. The DNA of the CDR3 is TGCAGCTATGTCTGGGGTTACGAGCAGTACTTC. It translates to CSYVWGYEQYF.